These 8 T cell receptor beta chains were all obtained from the same sample, sequenced in a study of blood T cell repertoires in COVID-19. The table came from immunoSEQ multiplex PCR; TCRdb's copy has only in-frame clones and leaves some out. In the table there are about 57,000 clones, almost 85% of which are singletons. The sequenced material came from peripheral blood. These TCRs come from an elderly woman with acute or convalescent COVID-19.

The chain joins TRBV30 to TRBJ1-1; TRBD1 aligns across 7 bases. V shed 7 bases and J 1 base; nucleotides not matched to a gene: 6. CDR1 and CDR2 (germline): GTSNPN, SVGIG (reference sequence). The CDR3 runs 13 residues. CDR3 sequence: CASNRDRNTEAFF. CDR3 nucleotides: TGTGCCTCAAACCGGGACAGGAACACTGAAGCTTTCTTT.

The rearrangement links TRBV7-3 to TRBJ2-5; TRBD2 matches at 8 bases. J lost 5 bases, V lost 5 bases, and 22 bases had no gene match. The CDR3 has 19 residues. Looked up from germline, CDR1 is SGHTA and CDR2 is FQGTGA. CDR3 protein: CASSLMGQVVAGPGETQYF. The CDR3 nucleotides read TGTGCCAGCAGCCTTATGGGGCAAGTTGTAGCGGGGCCAGGGGAGACCCAGTACTTC. Full variable domain (missing parts from reference TRBV7-3 and TRBJ2-5): GAGVSQTPSNKVTEKGKYVELRCDPISGHTALYWYRQSLGQGPEFLIYFQGTGAADDSGLPNDRFFAVRPEGSVSTLKIQRTERGDSAVYLCASSLMGQVVAGPGETQYFGPGTRLLVL.

The chain couples TRBV15 to TRBJ1-2, with D unclear. V lost 0 bases, J lost 8 bases, and 19 bases lay in between. Germline values: CDR1 LNHNV, CDR2 YYDKDF (reference sequence). The CDR3 has 16 residues. CDR3 sequence (DNA): TGTGCCACCAGCAGAGATTTTCGCGGTACGACTGGGGGCTACACCTTC. This codes for CATSRDFRGTTGGYTF.

This rearrangement joins TRBV5-6 to TRBJ1-2, with D perhaps TRBD1 (6 bases). The CDR3 has 13 amino acids. Per germline, CDR1 SGHDT and CDR2 YYEEEE. Trimming removed 4 bases at V and 4 bases at J, with 11 bases between. CDR3 sequence (DNA): TGTGCCAGCAGCCGGACAGAAGGCTATGGCTACACCTTC. As protein: CASSRTEGYGYTF.

This CDR3 reads CASSYSEASSGNTIYF. CDR3 coding DNA: TGTGCCAGCAGTTACTCGGAGGCTAGCTCTGGAAACACCATATATTTT. The V call is TRBV6-5, the J call TRBJ1-3; D call uncertain. V was clipped by 0 bases and J by 0 bases, with 9 bases between them. The germline V gene has CDR1 MNHEY and CDR2 SVGAGI. The length of the CDR3 is 16 residues.

The rearrangement joins TRBV5-1 to TRBJ1-3; 9 bases are a match to TRBD1. V shed 0 bases, J shed 1 base, and the junction held 2 bases outside the gene matches. The germline CDR1 and CDR2 sequences are SGHRS and YFSETQ. CDR3 length equals 16 residues. This CDR3 is CASSLGGTGSGNTIYF. The CDR3 coding sequence is TGCGCCAGCAGCTTGGGCGGGACAGGGTCTGGAAACACCATATATTTT.

The chain carries TRBV5-1 and TRBJ1-2, with 8 nucleotides matching TRBD1. Germline CDR1 reads SGHRS; CDR2 reads YFSETQ. J was trimmed by 5 bases and V by 4 bases; bases with no gene match: 7. The CDR3 runs 14 residues. For the CDR3, the DNA is TGCGCCAGCAGCGTCTCCGGGACAGGATATGGCTACACCTTC. Its translation: CASSVSGTGYGYTF.

V is TRBV27 and J is TRBJ1-2, with TRBD1 as a possible D gene (5 bases). Deletions cut 6 bases from V and 7 bases from J, with 12 bases between. This CDR3 spans 12 amino acids. The germline V gene encodes CDR1 MNHEY and CDR2 SMNVEV (reference sequence). CDR3 loop: CASSSGVSGYTF. The CDR3 bases are TGTGCCAGCAGCTCGGGGGTATCTGGCTACACCTTC.